A single T cell receptor (beta chain) is shown here with its context. Trimming removed 1 base at V and 1 base at J, with 8 bases between. CDR3 length: 14 residues. CDR1 and CDR2 (germline): SGHRS, YFSETQ. The data are from a study of blood T cell repertoires in COVID-19. Study-wide context: T cells, B-cell-depleted T cells, or PBMCs provided the cDNA or gDNA that served as material.

Authors' processing steps: Using reference gene primer amplification, nucleated cell counts were estimated. Assay used: immunoSEQ multiplex PCR; TCRdb lists only in-frame clones, some missing. V, J and clone size were drawn from that table, and D and trimming were deduced from the DNA. The sample records about 130,000 clones, 86% being singletons. Participants were aged about 18 to 90 years from about 25 US areas. Each participant's cohort was designated according to participant-reported clinical history. Material: PBMCs or T cells enriched from blood (not recorded which). The rearrangement uses TRBV5-1 and TRBJ1-1; D is uncertain. The receptor comes from a woman in her forties or fifties who had recovered from COVID-19. Here the CDR3 DNA reads TGCGCCAGCAGCTTGACCAGTGGGAACACTGAAGCTTTCTTT. Translation: CASSLTSGNTEAFF.